This T cell receptor beta chain comes out of a study of blood T cell repertoires in COVID-19. About the study: Specimens from acute and convalescent COVID-19 originated in the United States, Italy and Spain. T cells, B-cell-depleted T cells, or PBMCs provided the cDNA or gDNA that served as material.

This clone was seen once. Patients from Seattle were sampled longitudinally, starting during active infection. How the authors handled the data: By means of reference gene primer amplification, nucleated cell counts were estimated. The data were produced by immunoSEQ multiplex PCR, yet TCRdb's version contains in-frame clones alone and is incomplete. Clone size and the V and J calls come from that table; the DNA yielded D and trimming. The profile shows 450,000 or so clones, 85% to 90% of them singletons. Germline assignment: CDR1 LGHDT and CDR2 YNNKEL (reference sequence). With V trimmed by 6 bases and J by 5 bases, 8 bases remained unmatched. The CDR3 totals 14 residues.

Sequencing input: peripheral blood. The receptor comes from a man between 18 and 35 years old with COVID-19, enrolled during active disease. The chain has TRBV3-1 (or the pseudogene TRBV3-2) and TRBJ1-2, with 8 bases aligning to TRBD1. CDR3 residues: CASRADRASYGYTF. The CDR3 region has the DNA TGTGCCAGCAGGGCGGACAGGGCTTCTTATGGCTACACCTTC.